This T cell receptor (beta chain) appears in the sequencing data of a study of blood T cells in healthy people across ages. At the level of the study: With template switching, about one barcoded beta molecule was captured per two T cells.

The CDR3 consists of 15 residues. V gave up 0 bases and J gave up 1 base, with 11 bases separating them. Germline CDR1 SQVTM, CDR2 ANQGSEA. The second PCR ran about 6 to 11 cycles with a sample-barcoded 5' primer and J-beta primers. MiXCR, applied by TCRdb to the 5' RACE reads, yields one record per CDR3 protein. The table has around 690,000 distinct CDR3 sequences, 58% seen once. Each sample gave at least 6.5 million isolated PBMCs. This receptor was identified in a man between 60 and 75 years old in good health. This chain uses TRBV29-1 with TRBJ2-3; D possibly uses TRBD1 or TRBD2 (5 bases each). The specimen sequenced was blood. The CDR3 sequence: CSVEDLLGGTDTQYF. The CDR3 nucleotides read TGCAGCGTTGAAGATCTTCTGGGGGGCACAGATACGCAGTATTTT.